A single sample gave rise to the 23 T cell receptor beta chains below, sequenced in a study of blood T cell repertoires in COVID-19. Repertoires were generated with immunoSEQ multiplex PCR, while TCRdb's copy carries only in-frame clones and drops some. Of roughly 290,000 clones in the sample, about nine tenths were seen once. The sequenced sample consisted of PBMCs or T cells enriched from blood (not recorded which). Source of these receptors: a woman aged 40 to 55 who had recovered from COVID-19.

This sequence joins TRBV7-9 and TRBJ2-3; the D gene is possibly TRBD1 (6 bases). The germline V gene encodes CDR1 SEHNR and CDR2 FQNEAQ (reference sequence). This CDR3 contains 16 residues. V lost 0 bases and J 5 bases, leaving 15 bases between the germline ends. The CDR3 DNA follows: TGTGCCAGCAGCTTAGCGAGGGCTAGCAGGGGAGATACGCAGTATTTT. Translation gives CASSLARASRGDTQYF.

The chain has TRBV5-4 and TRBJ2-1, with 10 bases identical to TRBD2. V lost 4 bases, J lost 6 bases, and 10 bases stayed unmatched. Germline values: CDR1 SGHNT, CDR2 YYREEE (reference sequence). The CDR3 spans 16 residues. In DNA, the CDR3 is TGTGCCAGCAGCCCGGTGCTAGCGGGGGAACTCAATGAGCAGTTCTTC. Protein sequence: CASSPVLAGELNEQFF.

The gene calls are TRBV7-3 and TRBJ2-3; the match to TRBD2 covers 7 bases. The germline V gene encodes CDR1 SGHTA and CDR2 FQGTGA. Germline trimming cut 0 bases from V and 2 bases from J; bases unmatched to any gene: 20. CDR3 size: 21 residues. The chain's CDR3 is CASSLTPTQTVGGLSTDTQYF. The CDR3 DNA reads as TGTGCCAGCAGCTTAACTCCGACACAGACCGTGGGGGGACTATCCACAGATACGCAGTATTTT.

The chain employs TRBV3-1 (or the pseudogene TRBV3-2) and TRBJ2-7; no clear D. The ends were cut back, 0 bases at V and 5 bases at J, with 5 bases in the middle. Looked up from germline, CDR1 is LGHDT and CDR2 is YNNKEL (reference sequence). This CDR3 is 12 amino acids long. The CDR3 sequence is CASSQDSDEQYF. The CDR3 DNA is TGTGCCAGCAGCCAAGATTCCGACGAGCAGTACTTC.

Here the CDR3 reads CASSLGGGTGNTIYF. The CDR3 nucleotides read TGTGCCAGCAGCTTGGGGGGAGGGACTGGAAACACCATATATTTT. The V gene is TRBV5-4, the J gene TRBJ1-3, with D unclear. V lost 0 bases, J lost 2 bases, and 9 bases lay in between. CDR3 length: 15 residues. Germline assignment: CDR1 SGHNT and CDR2 YYREEE (reference sequence).

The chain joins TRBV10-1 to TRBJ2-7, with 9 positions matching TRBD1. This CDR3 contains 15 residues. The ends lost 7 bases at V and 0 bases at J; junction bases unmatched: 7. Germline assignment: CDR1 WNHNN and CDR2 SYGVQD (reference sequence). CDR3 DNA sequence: TGCGCCAGCATAAAGGACAGGGGAAGCTCCTACGAGCAGTACTTC. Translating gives CASIKDRGSSYEQYF.

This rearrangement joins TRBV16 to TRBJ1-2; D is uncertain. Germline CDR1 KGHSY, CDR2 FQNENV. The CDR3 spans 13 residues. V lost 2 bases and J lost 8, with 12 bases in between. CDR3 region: CASSQIENVGYTF. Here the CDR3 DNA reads TGTGCCAGCAGCCAAATAGAGAATGTCGGCTACACCTTC.

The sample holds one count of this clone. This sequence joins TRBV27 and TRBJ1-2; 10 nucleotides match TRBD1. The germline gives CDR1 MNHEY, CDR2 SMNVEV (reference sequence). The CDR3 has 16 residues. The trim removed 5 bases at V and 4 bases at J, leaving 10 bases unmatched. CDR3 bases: TGTGCCAGCAGTCGCTCAGCGACAGGGGGCCCCTATGGCTACACCTTC. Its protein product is CASSRSATGGPYGYTF.

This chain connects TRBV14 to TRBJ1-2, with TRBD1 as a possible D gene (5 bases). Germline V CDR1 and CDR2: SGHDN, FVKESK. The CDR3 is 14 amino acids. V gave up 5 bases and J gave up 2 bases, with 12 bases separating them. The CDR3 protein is CASSGGSRNYGYTF. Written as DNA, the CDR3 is TGTGCCAGCAGCGGGGGGTCCAGAAACTATGGCTACACCTTC.

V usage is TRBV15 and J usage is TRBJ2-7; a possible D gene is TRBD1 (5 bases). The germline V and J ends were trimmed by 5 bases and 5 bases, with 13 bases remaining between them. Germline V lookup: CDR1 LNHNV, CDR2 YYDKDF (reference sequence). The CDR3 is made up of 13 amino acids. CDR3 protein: CATSGRDSNEQYF. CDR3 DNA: TGTGCCACCAGCGGCAGGGATTCCAACGAGCAGTACTTC.

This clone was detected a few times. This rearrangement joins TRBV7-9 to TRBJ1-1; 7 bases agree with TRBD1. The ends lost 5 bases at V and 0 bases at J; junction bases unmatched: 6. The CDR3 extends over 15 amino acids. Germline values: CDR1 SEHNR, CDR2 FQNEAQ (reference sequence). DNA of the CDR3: TGTGCCAGCAGCCCCCAGACAGGGATGAACACTGAAGCTTTCTTT. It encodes CASSPQTGMNTEAFF.

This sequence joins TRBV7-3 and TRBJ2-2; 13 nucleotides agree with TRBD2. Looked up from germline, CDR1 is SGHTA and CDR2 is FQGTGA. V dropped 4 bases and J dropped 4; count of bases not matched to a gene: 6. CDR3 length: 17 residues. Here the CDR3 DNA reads TGTGCCAGCAGCTCAGGGACTAGCGGGAAAGGCACCGGGGAGCTGTTTTTT. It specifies CASSSGTSGKGTGELFF.

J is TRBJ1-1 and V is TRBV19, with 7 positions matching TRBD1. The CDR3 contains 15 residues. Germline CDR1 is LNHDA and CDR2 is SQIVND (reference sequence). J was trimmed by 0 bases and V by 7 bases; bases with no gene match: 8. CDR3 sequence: CASIRQGPMNTEAFF. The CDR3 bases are TGTGCCAGTATCCGACAGGGCCCCATGAACACTGAAGCTTTCTTT.

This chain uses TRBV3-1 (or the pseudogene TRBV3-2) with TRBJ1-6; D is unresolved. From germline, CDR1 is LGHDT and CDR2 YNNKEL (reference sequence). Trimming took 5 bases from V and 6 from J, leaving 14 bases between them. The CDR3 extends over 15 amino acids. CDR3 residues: CASSSSTGSNSPLHF. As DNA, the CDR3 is TGTGCCAGCAGCTCCAGCACGGGTTCTAATTCACCCCTCCACTTT.

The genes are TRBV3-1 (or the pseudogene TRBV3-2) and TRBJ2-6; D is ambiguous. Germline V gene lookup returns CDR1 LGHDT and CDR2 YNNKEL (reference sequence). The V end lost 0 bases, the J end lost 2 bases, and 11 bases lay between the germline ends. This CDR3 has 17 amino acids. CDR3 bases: TGTGCCAGCAGCCAAGAGGATAGGAGCCCTGGGGCCAACGTCCTGACTTTC. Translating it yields CASSQEDRSPGANVLTF.

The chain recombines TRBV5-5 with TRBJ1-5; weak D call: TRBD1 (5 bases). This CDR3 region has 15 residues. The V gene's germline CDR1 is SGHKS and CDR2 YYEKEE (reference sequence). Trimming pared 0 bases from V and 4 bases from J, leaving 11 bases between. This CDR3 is CASSLGAGKNQPQHF. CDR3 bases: TGTGCCAGCAGCTTGGGGGCAGGGAAAAATCAGCCCCAGCATTTT. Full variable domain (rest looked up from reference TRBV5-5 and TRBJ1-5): DAGVTQSPTHLIKTRGQQVTLRCSPISGHKSVSWYQQVLGQGPQFIFQYYEKEERGRGNFPDRFSARQFPNYSSELNVNALLLGDSALYLCASSLGAGKNQPQHFGDGTRLSIL.

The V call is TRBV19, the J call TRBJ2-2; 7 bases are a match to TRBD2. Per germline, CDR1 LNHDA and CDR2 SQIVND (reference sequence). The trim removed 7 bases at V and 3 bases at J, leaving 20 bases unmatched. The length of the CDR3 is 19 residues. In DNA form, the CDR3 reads TGTGCCAGTATGTCTTGGGGTCTTGGCGGGAGAGGGTACACCGGGGAGCTGTTTTTT. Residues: CASMSWGLGGRGYTGELFF.

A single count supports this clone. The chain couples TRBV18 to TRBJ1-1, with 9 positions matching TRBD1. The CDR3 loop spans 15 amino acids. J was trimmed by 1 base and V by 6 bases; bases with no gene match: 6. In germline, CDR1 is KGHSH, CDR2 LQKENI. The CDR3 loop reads CASSEQGARNTEAFF. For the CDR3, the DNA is TGTGCCAGCTCGGAACAGGGGGCGAGGAACACTGAAGCTTTCTTT.

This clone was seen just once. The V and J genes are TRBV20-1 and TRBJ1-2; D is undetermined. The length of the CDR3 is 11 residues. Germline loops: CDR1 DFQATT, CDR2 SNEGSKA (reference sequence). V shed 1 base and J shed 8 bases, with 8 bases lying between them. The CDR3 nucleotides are TGCAGTGCTAGAGGCGGGGAAGGCTACACCTTC. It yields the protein CSARGGEGYTF.

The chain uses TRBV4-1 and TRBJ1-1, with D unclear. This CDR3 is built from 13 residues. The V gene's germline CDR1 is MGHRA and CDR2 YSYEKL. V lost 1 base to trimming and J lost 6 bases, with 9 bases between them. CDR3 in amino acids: CASSQAQVSEAFF. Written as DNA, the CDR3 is TGCGCCAGCAGCCAAGCCCAGGTTTCTGAAGCTTTCTTT.

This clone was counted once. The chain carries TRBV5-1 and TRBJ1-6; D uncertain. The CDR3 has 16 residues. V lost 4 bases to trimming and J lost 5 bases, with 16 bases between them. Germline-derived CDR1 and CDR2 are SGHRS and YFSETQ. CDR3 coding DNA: TGCGCCAGCAGCCCGAATCGGAGGGCCAATAATTCACCCCTCCACTTT. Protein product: CASSPNRRANNSPLHF. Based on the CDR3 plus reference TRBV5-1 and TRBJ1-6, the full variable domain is KAGVTQTPRYLIKTRGQQVTLSCSPISGHRSVSWYQQTPGQGLQFLFEYFSETQRNKGNFPGRFSGRQFSNSRSEMNVSTLELGDSALYLCASSPNRRANNSPLHFGNGTRLTVT.

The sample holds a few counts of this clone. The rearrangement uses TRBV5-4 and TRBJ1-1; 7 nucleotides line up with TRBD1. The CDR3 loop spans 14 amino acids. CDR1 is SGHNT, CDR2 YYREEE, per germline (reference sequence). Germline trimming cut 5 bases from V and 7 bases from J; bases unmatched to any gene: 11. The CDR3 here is CASSNRGLLGEAFF. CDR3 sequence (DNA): TGTGCCAGCAGTAATAGGGGGCTTTTGGGTGAAGCTTTCTTT. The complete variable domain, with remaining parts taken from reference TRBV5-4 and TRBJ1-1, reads ETGVTQSPTHLIKTRGQQVTLRCSSQSGHNTVSWYQQALGQGPQFIFQYYREEENGRGNFPPRFSGLQFPNYSSELNVNALELDDSALYLCASSNRGLLGEAFFGQGTRLTVV.

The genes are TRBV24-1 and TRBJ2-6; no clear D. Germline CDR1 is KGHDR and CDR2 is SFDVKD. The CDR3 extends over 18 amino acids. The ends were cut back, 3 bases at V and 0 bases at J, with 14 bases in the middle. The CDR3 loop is CATSDNRRGPSGANVLTF. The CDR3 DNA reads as TGTGCCACCAGTGATAACCGGCGCGGTCCCTCTGGGGCCAACGTCCTGACTTTC.